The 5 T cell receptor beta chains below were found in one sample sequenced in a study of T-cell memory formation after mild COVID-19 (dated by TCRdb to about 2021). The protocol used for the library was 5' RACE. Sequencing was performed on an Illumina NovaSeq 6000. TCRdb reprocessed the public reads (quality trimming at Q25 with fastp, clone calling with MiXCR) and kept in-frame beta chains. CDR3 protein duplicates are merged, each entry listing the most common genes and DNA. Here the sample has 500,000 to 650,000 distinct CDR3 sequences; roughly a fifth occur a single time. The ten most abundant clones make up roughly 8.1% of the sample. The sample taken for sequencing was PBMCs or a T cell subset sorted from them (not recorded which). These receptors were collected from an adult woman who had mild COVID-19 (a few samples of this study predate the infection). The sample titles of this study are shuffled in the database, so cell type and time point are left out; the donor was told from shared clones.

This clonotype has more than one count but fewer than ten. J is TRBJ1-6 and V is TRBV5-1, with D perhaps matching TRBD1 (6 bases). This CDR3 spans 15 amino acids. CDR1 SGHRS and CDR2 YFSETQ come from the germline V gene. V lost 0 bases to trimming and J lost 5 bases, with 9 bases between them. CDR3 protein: CASSLAGQHNSPLHF. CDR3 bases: TGCGCCAGCAGCTTGGCTGGACAGCATAATTCACCCCTCCACTTT.

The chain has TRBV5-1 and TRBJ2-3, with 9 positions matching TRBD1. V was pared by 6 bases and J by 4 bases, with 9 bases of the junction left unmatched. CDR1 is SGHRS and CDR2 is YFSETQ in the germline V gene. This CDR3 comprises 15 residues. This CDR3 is CASNEGTGLADTQYF. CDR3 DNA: TGCGCCAGCAACGAGGGGACAGGGCTGGCAGATACGCAGTATTTT.

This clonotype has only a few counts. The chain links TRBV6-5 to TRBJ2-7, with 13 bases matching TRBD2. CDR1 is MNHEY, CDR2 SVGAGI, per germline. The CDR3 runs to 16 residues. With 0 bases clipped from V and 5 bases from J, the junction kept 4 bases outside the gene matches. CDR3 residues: CASSYSTSGRLHEQYF. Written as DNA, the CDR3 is TGTGCCAGCAGTTACTCGACTAGCGGGAGGCTCCACGAGCAGTACTTC.

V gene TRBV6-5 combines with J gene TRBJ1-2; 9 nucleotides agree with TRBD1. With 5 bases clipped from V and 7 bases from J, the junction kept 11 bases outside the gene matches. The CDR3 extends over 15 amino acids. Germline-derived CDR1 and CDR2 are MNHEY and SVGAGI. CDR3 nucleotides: TGTGCCAGCAGTGTCCCGGGACAGGGTTGGGTTGGCTACACCTTC. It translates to CASSVPGQGWVGYTF.

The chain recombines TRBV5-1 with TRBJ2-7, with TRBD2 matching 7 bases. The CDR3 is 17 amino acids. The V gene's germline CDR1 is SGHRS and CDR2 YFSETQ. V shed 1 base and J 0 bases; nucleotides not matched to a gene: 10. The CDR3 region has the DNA TGCGCCAGCAGCTTGAATCCTGGCGGGGGAAGCTCCTACGAGCAGTACTTC. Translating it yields CASSLNPGGGSSYEQYF.